This record concerns one T cell receptor beta chain sequence. Its antigen is as yet unknown. The germline V gene has CDR1 MNHEY and CDR2 SMNVEV (reference sequence). The CDR3 covers 13 residues. V lost 5 bases, J lost 1 base, and 9 bases lay in between. The data belong to a study of cytomegalovirus exposure and HLA in healthy donors. Regarding the study as a whole: In vitro, three CMV-associated chains proved specific for CMV antigens. Most TCRs appeared rarely, but some public TCRs recurred in many donors. With high specificity and sensitivity, the classifier reportedly diagnosed cytomegalovirus status.

Profiling relied on immunoSEQ multiplex PCR, and the TCRdb table lists in-frame clones only, not all of them. The sample contains tens of thousands of clones, about 90% of which appear only once. The sequence came from a young woman in good health and CMV-seropositive. This chain uses TRBV27 with TRBJ2-7; D call uncertain. Sequenced input: PBMCs. CDR3 DNA sequence: TGTGCCAGCAGTCCCCGGGTATCCTACGAGCAGTACTTC. As protein: CASSPRVSYEQYF.